This T cell receptor (beta chain) was obtained from a study of blood T cell repertoires in COVID-19. Study summary: Acute-phase and convalescent COVID-19 samples originated in the United States, Italy and Spain.

Methods used by the authors: How many nucleated cells were present was estimated from reference gene primer amplification. The data were produced by immunoSEQ multiplex PCR, yet TCRdb's version contains in-frame clones alone and is incomplete. For V, J and clone size, that table is used; D and trimming come from the DNA. The sample consists of roughly 33,000 clones, about 86% of them appearing once. Germline loops: CDR1 SGHVS, CDR2 FQNEAQ. The V segment lost 5 bases and the J segment 3 bases; nucleotides outside the gene matches: 3. CDR3 length: 15 residues. Sequencing was done on a sample of peripheral blood. This rearrangement joins TRBV7-8 to TRBJ2-1; 11 bases are a match to TRBD2. This sequence was found in a human donor in a cohort sampled during active COVID-19. The CDR3 region is CASSRGLADYNEQFF. The DNA of the CDR3 is TGTGCCAGCAGCCGGGGACTAGCGGACTACAATGAGCAGTTCTTC.